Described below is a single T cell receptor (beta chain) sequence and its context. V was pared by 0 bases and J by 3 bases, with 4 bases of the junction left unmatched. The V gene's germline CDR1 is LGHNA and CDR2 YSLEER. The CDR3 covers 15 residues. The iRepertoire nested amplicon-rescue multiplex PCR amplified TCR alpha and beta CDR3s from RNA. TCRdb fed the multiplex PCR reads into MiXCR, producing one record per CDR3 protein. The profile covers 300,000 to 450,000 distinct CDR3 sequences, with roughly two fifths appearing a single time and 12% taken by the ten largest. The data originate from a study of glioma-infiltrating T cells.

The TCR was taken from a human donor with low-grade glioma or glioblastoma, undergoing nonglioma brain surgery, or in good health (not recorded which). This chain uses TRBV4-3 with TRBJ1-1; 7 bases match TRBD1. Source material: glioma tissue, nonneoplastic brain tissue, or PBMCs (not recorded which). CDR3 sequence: CASSQDLGGYTEAFF. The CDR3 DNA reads TGCGCCAGCAGCCAAGATTTAGGGGGCTACACTGAAGCTTTCTTT.